This TCR beta chain came from a study of cytomegalovirus exposure and HLA in healthy donors. The overall study: The early release's HLA-typed donors yielded 70 million to 85 million unique TCRs.

The V end was cut by 6 bases, the J end by 5 bases, with 13 bases between. The CDR3 covers 13 residues. Germline lookup yields CDR1 MNHNY and CDR2 SVGAGI (reference sequence). This clone was counted a few times. Its antigen is undetermined. Primers: 60 Vbeta forward and 13 Jbeta reverse. Some clones are missing from TCRdb's copy, which holds only in-frame ones; the method was immunoSEQ multiplex PCR. The data hold tens of thousands of clones, with roughly half observed a single time. Findings and limits, study-wide: For presence/absence analyses, sequencing depth was assumed to be roughly uniform across donors. In an earlier analysis, most TCR beta V segments were productive about 87% or about 30% of the time.

The clonotype was recovered from a human donor in good health. The J gene is TRBJ1-1, the V gene TRBV6-6; tentative D call: TRBD1 (6 bases). The sample taken for sequencing was PBMCs. The CDR3 spells CASRPGGATEAFF. The CDR3 region has the DNA TGTGCCAGCAGACCCGGGGGGGCTACTGAAGCTTTCTTT.